This entry lists 2 T cell receptor beta chains sequenced from one sample in a study of blood T cell repertoires in COVID-19. Method: immunoSEQ multiplex PCR; TCRdb's copy keeps in-frame clones and lacks some. The table has roughly 210,000 clones, under 90% seen once. Sequencing was carried out using peripheral blood. The receptor set was obtained from a woman of 80 years or more with COVID-19, enrolled during active disease.

The rearrangement joins TRBV6-5 to TRBJ1-6; D call uncertain. The germline gives CDR1 MNHEY, CDR2 SVGAGI. V lost 4 bases and J lost 9, with 19 bases in between. The CDR3 has 16 amino acids. The chain's CDR3 is CASSFENSRRGSPLHF. The CDR3, as DNA: TGTGCCAGCAGTTTCGAAAACAGTCGACGGGGTTCACCCCTCCACTTT.

The chain links TRBV20-1 to TRBJ2-3; 7 bases align to TRBD2. Germline V lookup: CDR1 DFQATT, CDR2 SNEGSKA (reference sequence). The CDR3 consists of 11 residues. With V trimmed by 1 base and J by 15 bases, 7 bases remained unmatched. The CDR3 DNA reads TGCAGTGCTAGAGGGGACTACGTTTCCTATTTT. The encoded protein is CSARGDYVSYF.